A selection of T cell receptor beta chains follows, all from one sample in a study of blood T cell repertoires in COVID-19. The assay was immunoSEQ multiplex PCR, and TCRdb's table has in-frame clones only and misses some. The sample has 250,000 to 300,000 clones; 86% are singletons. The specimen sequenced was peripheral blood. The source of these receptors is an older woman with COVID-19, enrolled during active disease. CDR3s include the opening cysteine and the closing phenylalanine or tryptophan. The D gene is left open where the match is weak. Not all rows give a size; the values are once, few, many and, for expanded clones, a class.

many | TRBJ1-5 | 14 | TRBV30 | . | CAWSFEGGNQPQHF | TGTGCCTGGAGTTTCGAGGGAGGCAATCAGCCCCAGCATTTT
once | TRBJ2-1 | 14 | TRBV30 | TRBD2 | CAWSVSGGADEQFF | TGTGCCTGGAGTGTAAGCGGGGGGGCCGACGAGCAGTTCTTC
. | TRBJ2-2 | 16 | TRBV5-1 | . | CASSLAGTPNTGELFF | TGCGCCAGCAGCTTGGCCGGGACACCGAACACCGGGGAGCTGTTTTTT
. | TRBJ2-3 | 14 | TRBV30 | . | CAWSVGGAQDTQYF | TGTGCCTGGAGTGTTGGAGGGGCACAAGATACGCAGTATTTT
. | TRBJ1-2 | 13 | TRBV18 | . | CASSPRPNEGYTF | TGTGCCAGCTCACCACGCCCGAACGAGGGCTACACCTTC
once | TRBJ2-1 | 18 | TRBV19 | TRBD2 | CASSLTSGGSSSYNEQFF | TGTGCCAGTAGTTTGACTAGCGGGGGGTCCAGCTCCTACAATGAGCAGTTCTTC
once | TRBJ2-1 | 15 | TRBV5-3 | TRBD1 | CARSLGTGKYVEQFF | TGTGCCAGAAGCTTGGGGACAGGGAAATATGTTGAGCAGTTCTTC
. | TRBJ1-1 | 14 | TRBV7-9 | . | CASSLVKEAAEAFF | TGTGCCAGCAGCTTAGTCAAAGAGGCGGCTGAAGCTTTCTTT
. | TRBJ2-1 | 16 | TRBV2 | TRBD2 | CASSDGRTSGGGEQFF | TGTGCCAGCAGTGATGGGAGGACTAGCGGGGGGGGTGAGCAGTTCTTC
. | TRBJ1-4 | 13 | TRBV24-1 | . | CATSGRVGEKLFF | TGTGCCACCAGTGGGAGGGTAGGTGAAAAACTGTTTTTT
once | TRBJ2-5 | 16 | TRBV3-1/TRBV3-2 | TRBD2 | CASSEGLAGGQETQYF | TGTGCCAGCAGCGAAGGACTAGCGGGGGGACAAGAGACCCAGTACTTC
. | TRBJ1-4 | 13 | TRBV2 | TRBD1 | CASSGGQGEKLFF | TGTGCCAGCAGCGGAGGACAGGGTGAAAAACTGTTTTTT
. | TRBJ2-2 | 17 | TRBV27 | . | CASSLWSAGPGTGELFF | TGTGCCAGCAGTTTATGGTCGGCGGGACCGGGGACCGGGGAGCTGTTTTTT
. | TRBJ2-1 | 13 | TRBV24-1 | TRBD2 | CATTGTIDNEQFF | TGTGCCACCACCGGGACTATTGACAATGAGCAGTTCTTC
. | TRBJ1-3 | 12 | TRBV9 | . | CASSYPGNTIYF | TGTGCCAGCAGCTATCCCGGAAACACCATATATTTT
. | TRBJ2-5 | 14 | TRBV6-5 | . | CASSIQGFQETQYF | TGTGCCAGCAGCATACAGGGATTCCAAGAGACCCAGTACTTC
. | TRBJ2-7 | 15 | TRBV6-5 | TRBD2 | CASSSRTSGPYEQYF | TGTGCCAGCAGTTCTCGGACTAGCGGGCCCTACGAGCAGTACTTC
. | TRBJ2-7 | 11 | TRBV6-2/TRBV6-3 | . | CASSDRYEQYF | TGTGCCAGCAGTGACAGATACGAGCAGTACTTC
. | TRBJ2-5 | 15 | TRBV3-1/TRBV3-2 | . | CASSQGRWGEETQYF | TGTGCCAGCAGCCAAGGGCGCTGGGGGGAAGAGACCCAGTACTTC
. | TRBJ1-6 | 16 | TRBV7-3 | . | CASRPRYSVQNSPLHF | TGTGCCAGCAGACCAAGGTACAGTGTCCAAAATTCACCCCTCCACTTT
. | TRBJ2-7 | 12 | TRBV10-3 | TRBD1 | CASTGGTYEQYF | TGTGCCAGCACAGGGGGAACCTACGAGCAGTACTTC
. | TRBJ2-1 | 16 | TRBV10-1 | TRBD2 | CASSALLAEPYNEQFF | TGCGCCAGCAGTGCCTTACTAGCGGAGCCATACAATGAGCAGTTCTTC
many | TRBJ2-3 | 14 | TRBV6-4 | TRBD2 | CASSASGGTDTQYF | TGTGCCAGCAGCGCTAGCGGGGGTACAGATACGCAGTATTTT
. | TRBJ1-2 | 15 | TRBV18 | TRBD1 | CASLPRQGEVYGYTF | TGTGCCAGCTTACCTCGGCAGGGGGAGGTCTATGGCTACACCTTC
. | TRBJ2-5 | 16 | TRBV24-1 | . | CATSDRTPSIRETLHF | TGTGCCACCAGTGATAGGACTCCGTCAATAAGGGAGACCCTTCACTTC
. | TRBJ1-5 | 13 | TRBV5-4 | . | CASSLGGGQPQHF | TGTGCCAGCAGCTTGGGGGGGGGCCAGCCCCAGCATTTT
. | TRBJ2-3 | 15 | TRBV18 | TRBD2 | CASSSSGGASDTQYF | TGTGCCAGCTCGTCTAGCGGGGGGGCATCAGATACGCAGTATTTT
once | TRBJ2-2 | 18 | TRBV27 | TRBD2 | CASRRGRGGFANTGELFF | TGTGCCAGCCGAAGAGGGCGGGGGGGCTTCGCGAACACCGGGGAGCTGTTTTTT
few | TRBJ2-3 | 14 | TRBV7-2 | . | CASSLGVHTDTQYF | TGTGCCAGCAGCCTGGGAGTTCACACAGATACGCAGTATTTT
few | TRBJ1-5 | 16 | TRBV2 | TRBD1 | CASSDQSGTGNQPQHF | TGTGCCAGCAGTGACCAATCCGGGACAGGGAACCAGCCCCAGCATTTT
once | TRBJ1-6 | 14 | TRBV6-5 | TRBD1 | CASSLQGLWAPLHF | TGTGCCAGCAGTCTACAGGGGCTTTGGGCACCCCTCCACTTT
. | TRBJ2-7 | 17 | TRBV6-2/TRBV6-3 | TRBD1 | CASSPFFPRDRGYEQYF | TGTGCCAGCAGTCCATTTTTCCCCCGGGACAGGGGCTACGAGCAGTACTTC
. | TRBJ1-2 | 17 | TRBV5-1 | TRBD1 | CASTYDRASSTNYGYTF | TGCGCCAGCACCTACGACAGGGCGTCGTCTACTAACTATGGCTACACCTTC
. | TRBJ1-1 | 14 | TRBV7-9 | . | CASSLTSGNTEAFF | TGTGCCAGCAGCTTAACATCAGGGAACACTGAAGCTTTCTTT
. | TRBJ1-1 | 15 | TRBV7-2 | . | CASSLAPRPNTEAFF | TGTGCCAGCAGCTTAGCACCTAGACCGAACACTGAAGCTTTCTTT
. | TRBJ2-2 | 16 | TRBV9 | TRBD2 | CASSVQAGINTGELFF | TGTGCCAGCAGCGTCCAAGCGGGGATTAACACCGGGGAGCTGTTTTTT
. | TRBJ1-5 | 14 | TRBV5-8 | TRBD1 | CASSGDRAGQPQHF | TGTGCCAGCAGCGGTGACAGGGCGGGTCAGCCCCAGCATTTT
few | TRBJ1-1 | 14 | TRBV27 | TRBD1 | CASRKQGINTEAFF | TGTGCCAGCAGAAAACAGGGGATAAACACTGAAGCTTTCTTT
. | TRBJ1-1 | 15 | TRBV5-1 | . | CASSSLWGGSTEAFF | TGCGCCAGCAGCTCTCTGTGGGGGGGCAGCACTGAAGCTTTCTTT
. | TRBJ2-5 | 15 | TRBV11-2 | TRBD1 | CASSLAGQEQETQYF | TGTGCCAGCAGCTTAGCAGGACAGGAACAAGAGACCCAGTACTTC
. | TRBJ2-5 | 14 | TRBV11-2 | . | CASSLYSPQETQYF | TGTGCCAGCAGCTTATACAGCCCCCAAGAGACCCAGTACTTC
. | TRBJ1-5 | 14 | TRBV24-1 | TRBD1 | CATRGTDGDQPQHF | TGTGCCACCAGGGGGACAGATGGTGATCAGCCCCAGCATTTT
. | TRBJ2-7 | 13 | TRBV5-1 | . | CASSSPGEYEQYF | TGCGCCAGCAGCTCGCCGGGGGAATACGAGCAGTACTTC
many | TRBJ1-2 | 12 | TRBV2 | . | CASSATGSGYTF | TGTGCCAGCAGTGCTACAGGGTCCGGCTACACCTTC
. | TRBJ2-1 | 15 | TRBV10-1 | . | CASSNSRGSYNEQFF | TGCGCCAGCAGTAATTCGCGGGGCTCCTACAATGAGCAGTTCTTC